This is a list of T cell receptor beta chains from one sample in a study of T cells expressing NK-cell markers. TCRdb reprocessed the 5' RACE reads, with one entry per CDR3 protein and no DNA. Recorded for this sample: almost 450,000 distinct CDR3 sequences. The sequencing input was blood T cells: a sorted CD56 or NKG2C T cell subset, CD4+ or CD8+ T cells, or bulk PBMC T cells (not recorded which). Source of these receptors: a woman aged 18 to 75 in good health. Both conserved end residues are part of each CDR3. Each record gives: J gene, CDR3 length, V gene, CDR3 protein.

J gene: TRBJ2-5
CDR3 length: 13
V gene: TRBV5-1
CDR3 protein: CASSLAAEETQYF

J gene: TRBJ2-7
CDR3 length: 21
V gene: TRBV4-1
CDR3 protein: CASSQERMDGGFGGIPYEQYF

J gene: TRBJ1-2
CDR3 length: 14
V gene: TRBV7-2
CDR3 protein: CASSLDRGQGGYTF

J gene: TRBJ1-1
CDR3 length: 13
V gene: TRBV12-3/TRBV12-4
CDR3 protein: CASSTEMNTEAFF

J gene: TRBJ2-5
CDR3 length: 13
V gene: TRBV5-1
CDR3 protein: CASSEKYQETQYF

J gene: TRBJ2-5
CDR3 length: 18
V gene: TRBV19
CDR3 protein: CASTSTSGRLGSEETQYF

J gene: TRBJ2-1
CDR3 length: 14
V gene: TRBV20-1
CDR3 protein: CSATLANSYNEQFF

J gene: TRBJ1-3
CDR3 length: 18
V gene: TRBV4-3
CDR3 protein: CASSQFTMGPSSGNTIYF

J gene: TRBJ2-3
CDR3 length: 14
V gene: TRBV20-1
CDR3 protein: CSAGGDRGADTQYF

J gene: TRBJ2-3
CDR3 length: 16
V gene: TRBV7-8
CDR3 protein: CASSLRSWASTDTQYF

J gene: TRBJ1-5
CDR3 length: 13
V gene: TRBV7-2
CDR3 protein: CASSSLGNQPQHF

J gene: TRBJ2-5
CDR3 length: 15
V gene: TRBV12-3/TRBV12-4
CDR3 protein: CASSLAGLASETQYF

J gene: TRBJ2-7
CDR3 length: 15
V gene: TRBV20-1
CDR3 protein: CSARELGGLADEQYF

J gene: TRBJ2-5
CDR3 length: 14
V gene: TRBV29-1
CDR3 protein: CSVLFNTLKETQYF

J gene: TRBJ1-6
CDR3 length: 13
V gene: TRBV2
CDR3 protein: CASSVAVASPLHF

J gene: TRBJ2-1
CDR3 length: 17
V gene: TRBV7-9
CDR3 protein: CASSFGMGLAGYNEQFF

J gene: TRBJ2-7
CDR3 length: 15
V gene: TRBV11-2
CDR3 protein: CASSAGHPSSYEQYF

J gene: TRBJ1-3
CDR3 length: 15
V gene: TRBV12-3/TRBV12-4
CDR3 protein: CASSSGGLRGNTIYF

J gene: TRBJ2-1
CDR3 length: 15
V gene: TRBV7-2
CDR3 protein: CASRSGTGSYNEQFF

J gene: TRBJ2-1
CDR3 length: 14
V gene: TRBV7-7
CDR3 protein: CASSLIVLDDEQFF

J gene: TRBJ2-7
CDR3 length: 14
V gene: TRBV6-5
CDR3 protein: CASSYPGLNYEQYF

J gene: TRBJ1-1
CDR3 length: 11
V gene: TRBV7-9
CDR3 protein: CASRLGREAFF

J gene: TRBJ1-2
CDR3 length: 15
V gene: TRBV5-6
CDR3 protein: CASSLEGTGYRGYTF

J gene: TRBJ2-3
CDR3 length: 12
V gene: TRBV29-1
CDR3 protein: CSVDPDTDTQYF

J gene: TRBJ1-3
CDR3 length: 16
V gene: TRBV4-3
CDR3 protein: CASSQHGDNSGNTIYF

J gene: TRBJ2-6
CDR3 length: 16
V gene: TRBV5-1
CDR3 protein: CASSLTGQGMANVLTF

J gene: TRBJ2-1
CDR3 length: 15
V gene: TRBV20-1
CDR3 protein: CSAIQGARREQEQFF

J gene: TRBJ2-1
CDR3 length: 14
V gene: TRBV4-3
CDR3 protein: CASSLSTSIHEQFF

J gene: TRBJ2-3
CDR3 length: 15
V gene: TRBV6-2/TRBV6-3
CDR3 protein: CASSYAGLAADTQYF